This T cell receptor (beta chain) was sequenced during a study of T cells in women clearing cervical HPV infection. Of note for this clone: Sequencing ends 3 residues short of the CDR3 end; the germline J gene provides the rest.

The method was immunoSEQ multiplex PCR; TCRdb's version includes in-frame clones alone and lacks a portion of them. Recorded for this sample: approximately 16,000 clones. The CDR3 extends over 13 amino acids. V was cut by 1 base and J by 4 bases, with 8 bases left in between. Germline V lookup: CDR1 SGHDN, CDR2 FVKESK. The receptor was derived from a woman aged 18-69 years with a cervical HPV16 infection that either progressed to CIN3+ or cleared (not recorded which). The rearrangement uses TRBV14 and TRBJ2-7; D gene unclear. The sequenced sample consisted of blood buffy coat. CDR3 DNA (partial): TGTGCCAGCAGCCAAGTACGGGTATACGAG. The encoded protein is CASSQVRVYE. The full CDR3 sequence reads CASSQVRVYEQYF.